The entry below describes one T cell receptor beta chain. The antigen remains undetermined. The CDR3 is 12 residues long. V trimming: 6 bases; J trimming: 7 bases; junction bases outside the gene matches: 7. CDR1 is DFQATT, CDR2 SNEGSKA, per germline (reference sequence). For TCRbeta, the library was prepared with unique molecular identifiers. TCRdb fed the PCR reads into MiXCR, producing one record per CDR3 protein. The sample consists of 550,000 to 600,000 distinct CDR3 sequences, around 23% of them appearing once. These data belong to a study of T-cell reconstitution after alpha-beta-depleted transplantation in children. Study findings and constraints: It was reported that alpha-beta T cells came from several hundred expanded graft clones (about two months after transplant). Surviving recipient cells, namely T cells and thymic progenitors, were the source of high day-60 TCRbeta diversity in some patients. When one year had passed after transplant, most T-cell counts and diversity came from newly produced T cells.

This TCR was recovered from a boy younger than two who had a stem cell transplant for acute myeloid leukemia, so the T cells may come from the graft donor. The chain employs TRBV20-1 and TRBJ1-2; 8 nucleotides line up with TRBD1. The sample consisted of PBMCs, mostly from graft donor cells, taken 360 days after TCRalphabeta/CD19-depleted stem cell transplant. In DNA, the CDR3 is TGCAGTGCCCTTCAGGGGGCGGGTGGCTACACCTTC. Its translation: CSALQGAGGYTF.